This T cell receptor beta chain stems from a study of cytomegalovirus exposure and HLA in healthy donors. This clone appeared a few times. Its antigen is currently unknown. Amplification used 60 Vbeta primers and 13 Jbeta primers. The repertoire was sequenced with immunoSEQ multiplex PCR; TCRdb's copy has only in-frame clones and lacks some. The sample shows 120,000 or so clones, roughly 14% of them seen only once. Germline loops: CDR1 GTSNPN, CDR2 SVGIG (reference sequence). CDR3 length: 12 residues. General study results and limits: A later analysis found TCR association rates differed by HLA locus, highest for DRB1 and lowest for HLA-C. One variant, a missense change in DCLRE1C, was linked in a later analysis to TCR beta V- and J-gene trimming. Some V segments could not be told apart, so they were left out, TRBV6-2 and TRBV6-3 among them.

This clonotype originated in a woman under 30 in good health and CMV-seronegative. The sequenced sample consisted of PBMCs. The V call is TRBV30, the J call TRBJ2-5; 9 nucleotides match TRBD1. The DNA end is a closer match to TRBJ2-7, so the J assignment may be wrong. CDR3 protein: CAWLGQGYEQYF. Here the CDR3 DNA reads TGTGCCTGGTTGGGACAGGGTTACGAGCAGTACTTC.